This TCR beta chain was sequenced during a study of blood T cell repertoires in COVID-19. Background on the study: Samples came from the United States, Italy and Spain, spanning acute and convalescent COVID-19. T cells, B-cell-depleted T cells, or PBMCs supplied cDNA or gDNA.

From germline, CDR1 is KGHSH and CDR2 LQKENI. Trimming shortened V by 3 bases and J by 1 base, and 12 bases separated the two germline ends. The CDR3 has 15 residues. Methods used by the authors: Reference gene primer amplification gave estimated nucleated cell counts. Sequencing used immunoSEQ multiplex PCR; TCRdb keeps in-frame clones, though not all of them. V and J calls and clone size are those listed in that table; D and trimming were worked out from the DNA. The data hold approximately 47,000 clones, with approximately 81% observed a single time. This TCR was sampled from an older woman with acute or convalescent COVID-19. The sample consisted of peripheral blood. The V call is TRBV18, the J call TRBJ1-1; no definite D call. The CDR3 nucleotides read TGTGCCAGCTCACCCAGCGCCCTGGGGAACACTGAAGCTTTCTTT. Protein product: CASSPSALGNTEAFF.